This entry lists 5 T cell receptor beta chains sequenced from one sample in a study of T cells in women clearing cervical HPV infection. Assay: immunoSEQ multiplex PCR; the TCRdb copy retains only in-frame clones and omits some. This sample contains tens of thousands of clones. Sample: blood buffy coat. Source of these receptors: a woman aged 18-69 years with a cervical HPV16 infection that either progressed to CIN3+ or cleared (not recorded which).

Concerning this clone itself: The observed sequence ends 3 residues before the CDR3 terminus, with the missing tail filled in from the germline J gene. The chain uses TRBV5-1 and TRBJ2-5; 9 positions agree with TRBD1. The CDR3 spans 13 residues. V was pared by 5 bases and J by 5 bases, with 4 bases of the junction left unmatched. In germline, CDR1 is SGHRS, CDR2 YFSETQ. The sequenced CDR3 bases are TGCGCCAGCAGATCGACAGGGGGGGAGACC. It is translated as CASRSTGGET. The CDR3 as a whole reads CASRSTGGETQYF. Full variable domain (missing parts from reference TRBV5-1 and TRBJ2-5): KAGVTQTPRYLIKTRGQQVTLSCSPISGHRSVSWYQQTPGQGLQFLFEYFSETQRNKGNFPGRFSGRQFSNSRSEMNVSTLELGDSALYLCASRSTGGETQYFGPGTRLLVL.

Points on this clone: Read data end 3 residues before the CDR3 end; the end is taken from the germline J gene. J is TRBJ1-1 and V is TRBV7-2; the D gene is possibly TRBD1 (5 bases). CDR1 and CDR2 (germline): SGHTA, FQGNSA. This CDR3 contains 14 residues. V was trimmed by 3 bases and J by 5 bases, leaving 13 bases between them. The CDR3 is CASSLGGRGTEAFF. The CDR3 DNA, read in part, is TGTGCCAGCAGCTTGGGGGGTAGGGGAACTGAA.

With respect to this clone: Sequencing ends 3 residues short of the CDR3 end; the germline J gene provides the rest. The chain is built from TRBV18 and TRBJ1-2, with 12 bases identical to TRBD1. Germline CDR1 KGHSH, CDR2 LQKENI. The CDR3 runs 16 residues. The CDR3: CASSPLSGQGAYDYTF. The covered CDR3 bases are TGTGCCAGCTCGCCCTTATCGGGACAGGGGGCCTACGAC.

As for this clone: The read halts 3 residues ahead of the CDR3 end, with the missing end drawn from the germline J gene. The chain is built from TRBV2 and TRBJ1-4, with 10 bases matching TRBD1. This CDR3 comprises 12 residues. The V gene's germline CDR1 is SNHLY and CDR2 FYNNEI. The CDR3 is CASRGDRGKLFF. CDR3 bases read: TGTGCCAGCAGGGGGGACAGGGGCAAA. The full variable domain, its missing parts supplied by reference TRBV2 and TRBJ1-4, is EPEVTQTPSHQVTQMGQEVILRCVPISNHLYFYWYRQILGQKVEFLVSFYNNEISEKSEIFDDQFSVERPDGSNFTLKIRSTKLEDSAMYFCASRGDRGKLFFGSGTQLSVL.

About this clone itself: The read is 3 residues too short to cover the CDR3 end, so that end is filled in from the germline J gene. The V and J genes are TRBV11-3 and TRBJ2-1; 8 nucleotides agree with TRBD2. The CDR3 consists of 15 residues. Germline V gene sequence: CDR1 SGHNT, CDR2 YENEEA. With 1 base clipped from V and 7 bases from J, the junction kept 6 bases outside the gene matches. The sequenced part of the CDR3 DNA is TGTGCCAGCAGCTTAGTAGCTAGCGGGCTTAATGAG. This translates into CASSLVASGLNE. The whole CDR3 protein reads CASSLVASGLNEQFF. The variable domain in full, completed from reference TRBV11-3 and TRBJ2-1, reads EAGVVQSPRYKIIEKKQPVAFWCNPISGHNTLYWYLQNLGQGPELLIRYENEEAVDDSQLPKDRFSAERLKGVDSTLKIQPAELGDSAVYLCASSLVASGLNEQFFGPGTRLTVL.